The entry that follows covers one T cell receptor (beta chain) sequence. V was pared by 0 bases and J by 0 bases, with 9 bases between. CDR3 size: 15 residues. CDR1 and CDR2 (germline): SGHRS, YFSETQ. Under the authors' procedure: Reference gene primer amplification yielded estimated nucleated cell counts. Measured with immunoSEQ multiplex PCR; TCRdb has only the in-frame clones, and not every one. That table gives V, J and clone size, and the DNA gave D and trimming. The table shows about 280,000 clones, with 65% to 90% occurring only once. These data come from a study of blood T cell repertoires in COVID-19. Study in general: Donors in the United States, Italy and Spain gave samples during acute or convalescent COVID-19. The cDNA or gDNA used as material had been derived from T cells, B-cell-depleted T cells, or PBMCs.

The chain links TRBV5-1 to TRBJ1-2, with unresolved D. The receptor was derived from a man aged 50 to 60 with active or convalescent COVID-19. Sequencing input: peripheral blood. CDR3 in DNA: TGCGCCAGCAGCTTGGGCAGGAATACTAACTATGGCTACACCTTC. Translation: CASSLGRNTNYGYTF. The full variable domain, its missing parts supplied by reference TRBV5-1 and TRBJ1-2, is KAGVTQTPRYLIKTRGQQVTLSCSPISGHRSVSWYQQTPGQGLQFLFEYFSETQRNKGNFPGRFSGRQFSNSRSEMNVSTLELGDSALYLCASSLGRNTNYGYTFGSGTRLTVV.